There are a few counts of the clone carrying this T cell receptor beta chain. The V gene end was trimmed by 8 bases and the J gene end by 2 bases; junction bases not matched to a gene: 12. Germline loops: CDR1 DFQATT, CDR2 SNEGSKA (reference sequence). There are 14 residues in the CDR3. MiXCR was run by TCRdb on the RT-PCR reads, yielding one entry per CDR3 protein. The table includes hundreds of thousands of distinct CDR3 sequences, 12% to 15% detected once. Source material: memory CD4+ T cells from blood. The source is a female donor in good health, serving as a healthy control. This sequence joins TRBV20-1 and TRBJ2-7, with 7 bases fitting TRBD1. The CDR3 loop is CSSTIQGPPYEQYF. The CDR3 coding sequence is TGCAGTTCTACAATACAGGGGCCCCCCTACGAGCAGTACTTC.